This TCR beta chain is drawn from a study of blood T cell repertoires in COVID-19. TCRdb's copy holds only in-frame clones and misses some; the assay was immunoSEQ multiplex PCR. The profile shows 300,000 to 350,000 clones, about 86% of them singletons. V was trimmed by 2 bases and J by 0 bases, leaving 15 bases between them. There are 17 residues in the CDR3. Germline V gives CDR1 KGHSH, CDR2 LQKENI. The study drew participants aged about 18 to 89 years from about two dozen US areas. The receptor comes from a woman aged 40 to 49 with acute COVID-19. The rearrangement uses TRBV18 and TRBJ2-3, with D perhaps TRBD2 (6 bases). The sample comprised PBMCs or T cells enriched from blood (not recorded which). The CDR3, as DNA: TGTGCCAGCTCACCAAGAAGTTCGGGGACTAGCACAGATACGCAGTATTTT. It specifies CASSPRSSGTSTDTQYF.